This T cell receptor (beta chain) was recorded in a study of T cell responses to AZD1222 COVID-19 vaccine (dated by TCRdb to about 2021). Turning to the overall study: Because spike-specific TCR depth and breadth did not differ between the two schedules, AZD1222 recipients who got a second dose at roughly 4 weeks were pooled with those who got a second dose at roughly 12 weeks. A total of about 230 trial participants underwent TCR sequencing, of whom approximately 210 received two doses of AZD1222 and about 25 received two doses of the MenACWY control vaccine. Trial participants were enrolled into age subgroups of 18-55, 56-69 and 70-plus years, which contained about 150, 27 and 61 TCR-sequenced participants, respectively.

The CDR3 regions of human TCRbeta chains were subjected to immunosequencing. The original pipeline was this. TCRs in the repertoires were matched against a reference library of SARS-CoV-2-specific TCRs that had been generated with the MIRA antigen-specificity platform. Breadth meant the fraction of unique TCRs that were SARS-CoV-2-associated, whereas depth meant the fraction of total T cells that were SARS-CoV-2-associated. Using the MIRA data, each spike-specific TCR was assigned both to the spike region to which the TCR was reactive and to a CD4 or CD8 class. Log10-transformed breadth and depth values were compared by one-way ANOVA with Sidak's multiple comparisons tests. TCRdb holds this immuneACCESS table with in-frame rearrangements only. Some clones are missing; in checked studies, unresolved V genes explain under half, and the rest has no known cause. V, J and clone size derive from that table, while D and trimming were established from the DNA sequence. This sample holds over 130,000 clones; 89% were observed only once. The ten largest clones capture around 4.7% of the sample.

Cut back by 6 bases and 1 base, the V and J ends lie 13 bases apart. In the germline V gene, CDR1 corresponds to SNHLY and CDR2 to FYNNEI. From the cysteine through the phenylalanine, the CDR3 covers 14 amino acids. Just CDR3 DNA is preserved here, 42 bases in frame from base 1. Reading the label with the study, this specimen's time point is: baseline before first vaccination. The vaccinee samples were drawn from two UK trials, COV001 and COV002, one of which was a single-blind randomized controlled phase 2/3 trial testing AZD1222 (ChAdOx1 nCoV-19) in healthy adults. For TCRbeta chain sequencing, PBMC samples were collected from trial participants at day 0 and at day 28 after the second dose. Concerning this clone: Its antigen has not been determined. No base-level quality is on record; no much larger clone is a single base apart.

The research as a whole found: Reportedly, close to half of the unique spike-specific TCRs recognized epitopes lying outside the regions that are mutated in the B.1.351 and B.1.1.7 variants. Conclusions about previously exposed vaccinees are limited because only 5 or 6 AZD1222 recipients were SARS-CoV-2 seropositive at baseline. The whole spike protein was spanned by vaccine-associated CD4 TCRs, and dominant responses were seen in regions 160-218 and 743-854. After two AZD1222 doses, both the breadth and the depth of spike-specific TCRs were significantly higher than at day 0 and than in MenACWY recipients. Participants were mostly white British, with more females than males. The authors suggested clonal diversity may have been underestimated. In the small 56-69-year group, the increase in depth fell short of significance, most likely because of low power. Because no day 14 peak-response samples were available, repertoires were characterized only after the peak T cell response.

The sequence was collected from an adult in good health. Sample: peripheral blood, taken on day 0 of AZD1222 vaccination. The rearrangement combines TRBV2 with TRBJ2-7; the D gene is unclear. Here the CDR3 is given as CASRAGGKSYEQYF. In nucleotide form, the sequence is TGTGCCAGCAGGGCAGGCGGCAAGTCCTACGAGCAGTACTTC.